These 27 T cell receptor beta chains originate from one sample sequenced in a study of blood T cell repertoires in COVID-19. The repertoire was sequenced with immunoSEQ multiplex PCR; TCRdb's copy has only in-frame clones and lacks some. This table holds hundreds of thousands of clones, 85% to 90% found once. The sequenced sample was PBMCs or T cells enriched from blood (not recorded which). These receptors originate from a man between 25 and 39 years old who had recovered from COVID-19.

The V and J genes are TRBV28 and TRBJ1-5, with 11 nucleotides matching TRBD1. The CDR3 has 15 amino acids. Germline assignment: CDR1 MDHEN and CDR2 SYDVKM. V was pared by 7 bases and J by 7 bases, with 9 bases of the junction left unmatched. CDR3 region: CASTPRGQGEQPQHF. In nucleotides, the CDR3 is TGTGCCAGCACCCCTCGGGGACAGGGGGAACAGCCCCAGCATTTT. Drawing the rest from reference TRBV28 and TRBJ1-5, the complete variable domain is DVKVTQSSRYLVKRTGEKVFLECVQDMDHENMFWYRQDPGLGLRLIYFSYDVKMKEKGDIPEGYSVSREKKERFSLILESASTNQTSMYLCASTPRGQGEQPQHFGDGTRLSIL.

The J gene is TRBJ2-1, the V gene TRBV28, with 7 bases lining up with TRBD2. Per germline, CDR1 MDHEN and CDR2 SYDVKM. V dropped 5 bases and J dropped 2; count of bases not matched to a gene: 9. The CDR3 consists of 16 residues. CDR3 sequence: CASSARTRPPYNEQFF. DNA of the CDR3: TGTGCCAGCAGTGCCCGGACTAGACCCCCCTACAATGAGCAGTTCTTC. The whole variable domain, filled in from reference TRBV28 and TRBJ2-1, reads DVKVTQSSRYLVKRTGEKVFLECVQDMDHENMFWYRQDPGLGLRLIYFSYDVKMKEKGDIPEGYSVSREKKERFSLILESASTNQTSMYLCASSARTRPPYNEQFFGPGTRLTVL.

The V call is TRBV28, the J call TRBJ2-7, with 11 bases aligning to TRBD1. The CDR3 is made up of 15 amino acids. V trimming: 6 bases; J trimming: 4 bases; junction bases outside the gene matches: 8. Germline values: CDR1 MDHEN, CDR2 SYDVKM. CDR3 sequence reads: CASSPWTGGRYEQYF. The CDR3 nucleotides read TGTGCCAGCAGCCCATGGACAGGGGGCAGGTACGAGCAGTACTTC.

The CDR3 sequence is CASSPGTDSYEQYF. CDR3 DNA: TGCGCCAGCAGCCCCGGGACAGACTCCTACGAGCAGTACTTC. The rearrangement links TRBV5-1 to TRBJ2-7; 7 bases fit TRBD1. CDR1 and CDR2 (germline): SGHRS, YFSETQ. The CDR3 spans 14 residues. V trimming: 4 bases; J trimming: 0 bases; junction bases outside the gene matches: 4.

This sequence joins TRBV9 and TRBJ2-3, with TRBD2 as a possible D gene (6 bases). Germline-derived CDR1 and CDR2 are SGDLS and YYNGEE. Trimming cost V 4 bases and J 1 base, with 13 bases left between them. The CDR3 length is 15 residues. CDR3 coding DNA: TGTGCCAGCAGCCCGGAGGGCCGGGGCACAGATACGCAGTATTTT. Amino acid sequence: CASSPEGRGTDTQYF.

This chain links TRBV28 with TRBJ2-1; 9 nucleotides agree with TRBD2. V lost 4 bases to trimming and J lost 8 bases; unmatched junction nucleotides: 6. The CDR3 has 14 amino acids. The V gene's germline CDR1 is MDHEN and CDR2 SYDVKM. The CDR3 DNA sequence: TGTGCCAGCAGTTCTGCGGGAGGGAGGGATGAGCAGTTCTTC. Protein product: CASSSAGGRDEQFF.

This chain uses TRBV5-8 with TRBJ2-2, with D possibly matching TRBD2 (6 bases). Trimming took 4 bases from V and 6 from J, leaving 10 bases between them. The CDR3 totals 13 residues. Germline CDR1 and CDR2: SGHTS and YDEGEE. The CDR3 sequence: CASSTPGAGELFF. The CDR3 region has the DNA TGTGCCAGCAGCACCCCGGGAGCCGGGGAGCTGTTTTTT.

The rearrangement uses TRBV5-1 and TRBJ2-7; 8 bases match TRBD1. The ends lost 4 bases at V and 0 bases at J; junction bases unmatched: 6. CDR1 and CDR2 from the germline V gene are SGHRS and YFSETQ. This CDR3 comprises 15 residues. CDR3 sequence reads: CASSKGQESSYEQYF. The CDR3 nucleotides are TGCGCCAGCAGCAAGGGACAGGAGAGCTCCTACGAGCAGTACTTC. The variable domain in full, completed from reference TRBV5-1 and TRBJ2-7, reads KAGVTQTPRYLIKTRGQQVTLSCSPISGHRSVSWYQQTPGQGLQFLFEYFSETQRNKGNFPGRFSGRQFSNSRSEMNVSTLELGDSALYLCASSKGQESSYEQYFGPGTRLTVT.

The chain couples TRBV12-5 to TRBJ1-1; no clear D. The V gene's germline CDR1 is LGHNT and CDR2 FRNRAP. This CDR3 has 15 amino acids. Trimming left V 7 bases short and J 0 bases short, with 15 bases between. The CDR3 reads CASALVIAVNTEAFF. DNA of the CDR3: TGTGCTAGTGCCCTGGTGATCGCAGTGAACACTGAAGCTTTCTTT.

This CDR3 is CASSHHRTPVGANEQFF. CDR3 nucleotides: TGTGCCAGCAGCCATCATCGCACCCCCGTAGGGGCGAATGAGCAGTTCTTC. V gene TRBV3-1 (or the pseudogene TRBV3-2) combines with J gene TRBJ2-1; D might be TRBD1 (5 bases). V lost 3 bases and J lost 7, with 22 bases in between. The CDR3 runs to 17 residues. Germline CDR1 is LGHDT and CDR2 is YNNKEL (reference sequence).

Comment on this clone: This CDR3 is also generated by other DNA sequences in the sample. The gene calls are TRBV11-2 and TRBJ2-7, with D possibly TRBD2 on 6 matching bases. V was cut by 1 base and J by 6 bases, with 13 bases left in between. The CDR3 contains 14 residues. Per germline, CDR1 SGHAT and CDR2 FQNNGV. The CDR3 is CASSLVGLLREQYF. The CDR3 bases are TGTGCCAGCAGCTTAGTGGGACTTCTACGCGAGCAGTACTTC.

This clone was counted a few times. The rearrangement links TRBV28 to TRBJ2-1; D is possibly TRBD1 (5 bases). The V gene lost 2 bases and the J gene lost 6 bases, with 8 bases spanning the gap. The CDR3 totals 13 residues. Germline V gives CDR1 MDHEN, CDR2 SYDVKM. The CDR3 region has the DNA TGTGCCAGCAGTTTAACCAGGGCCAATGAGCAGTTCTTC. Its translation is CASSLTRANEQFF. The variable domain in full, with the rest retrieved from reference TRBV28 and TRBJ2-1, is DVKVTQSSRYLVKRTGEKVFLECVQDMDHENMFWYRQDPGLGLRLIYFSYDVKMKEKGDIPEGYSVSREKKERFSLILESASTNQTSMYLCASSLTRANEQFFGPGTRLTVL.

The rearrangement uses TRBV3-1 (or the pseudogene TRBV3-2) and TRBJ2-1, with 9 positions matching TRBD2. The J segment lost 4 bases and the V segment lost 0 bases, leaving 4 bases of the junction unmatched. CDR1 is LGHDT, CDR2 YNNKEL, per germline (reference sequence). The CDR3 consists of 16 residues. CDR3 sequence reads: CASSQDSLAGYNEQFF. CDR3 nucleotide sequence: TGTGCCAGCAGCCAAGATAGCCTAGCGGGATACAATGAGCAGTTCTTC.

This rearrangement joins TRBV4-1 to TRBJ1-4; 7 positions agree with TRBD1. The junction had 8 bases not matched to a gene; V was cut back by 3 bases and J by 4 bases. The CDR3 loop spans 16 amino acids. CDR1 is MGHRA and CDR2 is YSYEKL in the germline V gene. The CDR3 DNA is TGCGCCAGCAGCCATAGGACAGGCCAGATTAATGAAAAACTGTTTTTT. This encodes CASSHRTGQINEKLFF.

The chain joins TRBV30 to TRBJ1-2; D gene uncertain. CDR1 and CDR2 (germline): GTSNPN, SVGIG (reference sequence). This CDR3 contains 13 residues. V was shortened by 7 bases and J by 2 bases, with 14 bases between the two germline ends. The CDR3 bases are TGTGCCTTACAAGCGGCAGCAAACTATGGCTACACCTTC. As protein: CALQAAANYGYTF.

This sequence joins TRBV14 and TRBJ2-1, with a possible D match to TRBD1 (5 bases). Germline V gene sequence: CDR1 SGHDN, CDR2 FVKESK. The V and J ends lost 4 bases and 0 bases respectively, with 10 bases between them. The length of the CDR3 is 15 residues. CDR3 residues: CASSPYRSSYNEQFF. The CDR3 DNA reads TGTGCCAGCAGCCCCTACAGGAGCTCCTACAATGAGCAGTTCTTC.

The V and J genes are TRBV19 and TRBJ2-7; weak D call: TRBD2 (5 bases). Looked up from germline, CDR1 is LNHDA and CDR2 is SQIVND (reference sequence). CDR3 length: 13 residues. V shed 6 bases and J shed 1 base, with 10 bases lying between them. The CDR3 DNA sequence: TGTGCCAGTAGCAGCGGAGTATCCTACGAGCAGTACTTC. This gives the protein CASSSGVSYEQYF. Looking up the rest from reference TRBV19 and TRBJ2-7 gives the full variable domain: DGGITQSPKYLFRKEGQNVTLSCEQNLNHDAMYWYRQDPGQGLRLIYYSQIVNDFQKGDIAEGYSVSREKKESFPLTVTSAQKNPTAFYLCASSSGVSYEQYFGPGTRLTVT.

This CDR3 reads CASSFRDRGYEQYF. CDR3 DNA sequence: TGTGCCAGCAGTTTCCGTGATAGGGGATACGAGCAGTACTTC. The gene calls are TRBV28 and TRBJ2-7; TRBD1 might be the D (5 bases). Germline lookup yields CDR1 MDHEN and CDR2 SYDVKM. The CDR3 is made up of 14 amino acids. The V gene lost 3 bases and the J gene lost 4 bases, with 13 bases spanning the gap.

The rearrangement uses TRBV7-9 and TRBJ1-5; tentatively, D is TRBD1 (5 bases). CDR3 length: 14 residues. Germline CDR1 is SEHNR and CDR2 is FQNEAQ (reference sequence). The V and J ends lost 2 bases and 6 bases respectively, with 11 bases between them. The CDR3 bases are TGTGCCAGCAGCTTAATGGGGGAGGGTCAGCCCCAGCATTTT. It specifies CASSLMGEGQPQHF.

This clone occurred once. The chain couples TRBV12-3 or TRBV12-4 to TRBJ2-5; D remains unclear. The V end was cut by 0 bases, the J end by 5 bases, with 4 bases between. The CDR3 has 12 residues. DNA for the CDR3: TGTGCCAGCAGTTTAGCTGCGGAGACCCAGTACTTC. It yields the protein CASSLAAETQYF.

The chain is built from TRBV20-1 and TRBJ1-6, with 11 bases identical to TRBD1. The V segment lost 3 bases and the J segment 9 bases; nucleotides outside the gene matches: 4. This CDR3 region has 14 residues. Looked up from germline, CDR1 is DFQATT and CDR2 is SNEGSKA (reference sequence). CDR3 loop: CSASPGQGVSPLHF. In DNA form, the CDR3 reads TGCAGTGCTAGTCCGGGACAGGGGGTTTCACCCCTCCACTTT.

The chain uses TRBV29-1 and TRBJ2-7, with no clear D. The V and J ends lost 5 bases and 2 bases respectively, with 13 bases between them. The CDR3 has 13 residues. CDR1 is SQVTM, CDR2 ANQGSEA, per germline. CDR3 in DNA: TGCAGCGTTAAGGAGAGTCTGGCCTACGAGCAGTACTTC. Encoded protein: CSVKESLAYEQYF.

The rearrangement links TRBV11-2 to TRBJ1-6, with D maybe TRBD1 (5 bases). This CDR3 is 15 amino acids long. The germline gives CDR1 SGHAT, CDR2 FQNNGV. V dropped 5 bases and J dropped 6 bases, with 14 bases sitting between them. CDR3 sequence: CASSRGTVTNSPLHF. The CDR3 coding sequence is TGTGCCAGCAGCCGGGGGACTGTAACTAATTCACCCCTCCACTTT.

This chain links TRBV4-2 with TRBJ2-2; D unresolved. The CDR3 consists of 15 residues. Germline CDR1 LGHNA, CDR2 YNFKEQ. Trimming left V 3 bases short and J 0 bases short, with 8 bases between. The CDR3 region is CASSQRLTNTGELFF. CDR3 coding DNA: TGTGCCAGCAGCCAGCGACTGACGAACACCGGGGAGCTGTTTTTT.

V usage is TRBV19 and J usage is TRBJ1-3; D is ambiguous. V shed 5 bases and J shed 0 bases, with 11 bases lying between them. The germline gives CDR1 LNHDA, CDR2 SQIVND (reference sequence). The CDR3 has 15 residues. CDR3 nucleotides: TGTGCCAGTAGTCCCATCTATTCCTCTGGAAACACCATATATTTT. Its protein is CASSPIYSSGNTIYF.

The chain links TRBV11-2 to TRBJ2-1, with D possibly TRBD1 on 6 matching bases. V gave up 5 bases and J gave up 7 bases, with 15 bases separating them. The CDR3 length is 14 residues. In germline, CDR1 is SGHAT, CDR2 FQNNGV. DNA of the CDR3: TGTGCCAGCAGCGCGAGACAGGTCCTAAATGAGCAGTTCTTC. Its protein is CASSARQVLNEQFF. Filled out from reference TRBV11-2 and TRBJ2-1, the complete variable domain reads EAGVAQSPRYKIIEKRQSVAFWCNPISGHATLYWYQQILGQGPKLLIQFQNNGVVDDSQLPKDRFSAERLKGVDSTLKIQPAKLEDSAVYLCASSARQVLNEQFFGPGTRLTVL.

The CDR3 nucleotides read TGTGCCAGCAGTTTATCAGCCAACAGGGTCGGTGAAAAACTGTTTTTT. Translating it yields CASSLSANRVGEKLFF. The J gene is TRBJ1-4, the V gene TRBV28; D may be TRBD1 (6 bases). Trimming removed 1 base at V and 7 bases at J, with 16 bases between. Looked up from germline, CDR1 is MDHEN and CDR2 is SYDVKM. This CDR3 comprises 16 residues.